This T cell receptor (beta chain) was captured in a study of cytomegalovirus exposure and HLA in healthy donors. This clone has only a few counts. What it recognizes is unknown. Study-wide points: Accounts indicate the classifier identified cytomegalovirus status with strong specificity and sensitivity.

Every donor was a healthy person donating bone marrow. The primer mix had 60 Vbeta and 13 Jbeta primers. Method: immunoSEQ multiplex PCR; TCRdb's copy keeps in-frame clones and lacks some. The profile shows under 250,000 clones, around 80% of them singletons. Sequencing was performed on PBMCs. The source of this sequence is a man younger than 30 in good health and CMV-seronegative.

This chain's CDR3 is CASSLRTSAYEQYF. The CDR3, as DNA: TGTGCCAGCAGTCTGCGGACTAGCGCGTACGAGCAGTACTTC. The chain recombines TRBV7-2 with TRBJ2-7; 9 bases match TRBD2. V lost 6 bases to trimming and J lost 4 bases; unmatched junction nucleotides: 7. The length of the CDR3 is 14 residues. In germline, CDR1 is SGHTA, CDR2 FQGNSA.